One T cell receptor (beta chain) is described in this entry. This sample is drawn from a study of blood T cell repertoires in COVID-19. Study-level background: Sample material is recorded as cDNA or gDNA derived from T cells, B-cell-depleted T cells, or PBMCs.

The data were produced by immunoSEQ multiplex PCR, yet TCRdb's version contains in-frame clones alone and is incomplete. The sample yields about 210,000 clones, less than 90% seen once. Germline V CDR1 and CDR2: SQVTM, ANQGSEA. With 6 bases clipped from V and 0 bases from J, the junction kept 0 bases outside the gene matches. The CDR3 runs 13 residues. The gene calls are TRBV29-1 and TRBJ2-3, with TRBD2 matching over 10 bases. Material: peripheral blood. The sequence came from a woman in her 70s with acute or convalescent COVID-19. The CDR3 sequence is CSVTSGSTDTQYF. In DNA form, the CDR3 reads TGCAGCGTGACTAGCGGGAGCACAGATACGCAGTATTTT.